Below, 28 T cell receptor beta chains from the same sample are listed, as sequenced in a study of OX40 agonist ivuxolimab in advanced cancers. Repertoires were generated with immunoSEQ multiplex PCR, while TCRdb's copy carries only in-frame clones and drops some. Of about 64,000 clones listed, approximately 86% were seen once; the top ten hold under 3.5%. The specimen comprised CD4+ or CD8+ T cells sorted from blood, sampled in a trial of the OX40 agonist ivuxolimab. Receptors were obtained from an adult with an advanced solid tumor such as melanoma, head and neck, liver or kidney cancer.

The chain is built from TRBV18 and TRBJ2-2; the match to TRBD2 covers 7 bases. Looked up from germline, CDR1 is KGHSH and CDR2 is LQKENI. The V segment lost 3 bases and the J segment 3 bases; nucleotides outside the gene matches: 4. This CDR3 region has 15 residues. CDR3 bases: TGTGCCAGCTCACCGGGAGGGTACGACACCGGGGAGCTGTTTTTT. Translated: CASSPGGYDTGELFF.

The chain uses TRBV2 and TRBJ1-5; the D gene is possibly TRBD1 (6 bases). Trimming left V 6 bases short and J 4 bases short, with 13 bases between. Germline CDR1 SNHLY, CDR2 FYNNEI. CDR3 length: 14 residues. CDR3 bases: TGTGCCAGCAGAGAGGACAGCGATAATCAGCCCCAGCATTTT. Encoded protein: CASREDSDNQPQHF.

The V and J genes are TRBV27 and TRBJ1-6, with 7 nucleotides matching TRBD1. The CDR3 has 17 residues. Germline assignment: CDR1 MNHEY and CDR2 SMNVEV (reference sequence). V was clipped by 0 bases and J by 9 bases; unmatched bases: 11. CDR3 residues: CASSLSIATGLTSPLHF. The CDR3 nucleotides read TGTGCCAGCAGTTTATCGATCGCGACAGGGTTAACTTCACCCCTCCACTTT.

CDR3 nucleotide sequence: TGTGCCAGCTCACCGAGGGAAGTAAATCGGATCTACGAGCAGTACTTC. It specifies CASSPREVNRIYEQYF. The rearrangement uses TRBV18 and TRBJ2-7, with D possibly matching TRBD2 (5 bases). This CDR3 region has 16 residues. Germline V lookup: CDR1 KGHSH, CDR2 LQKENI. Between the trimmed V and J ends, which lost 3 bases and 3 bases, there was a span of 18 bases.

This clone came up a few times. V usage is TRBV11-2 and J usage is TRBJ1-5; D gene ambiguous. V was trimmed by 5 bases and J by 3 bases, leaving 5 bases between them. The germline gives CDR1 SGHAT, CDR2 FQNNGV. This CDR3 has 12 amino acids. DNA for the CDR3: TGTGCCAGCAGCATTAACAATCAGCCCCAGCATTTT. This codes for CASSINNQPQHF.

The sample holds one count of this clone. One junction end disagrees with the germline gene, perhaps due to a read error. The V call is TRBV5-1, the J call TRBJ2-5, with D tentatively TRBD1 (5 bases). CDR1 is SGHRS and CDR2 is YFSETQ in the germline V gene. The CDR3 contains 14 residues. This CDR3 reads CASCFYRSMETQYF. The DNA of the CDR3 is TGCGCCAGCTGCTTCTACAGGTCGATGGAGACCCAGTACTTC. The full variable domain, its missing parts supplied by reference TRBV5-1 and TRBJ2-5, is KAGVTQTPRYLIKTRGQQVTLSCSPISGHRSVSWYQQTPGQGLQFLFEYFSETQRNKGNFPGRFSGRQFSNSRSEMNVSTLELGDSALYLCASCFYRSMETQYFGPGTRLLVL.

The V and J genes are TRBV5-1 and TRBJ2-3; D remains unclear. V lost 2 bases, J lost 2 bases, and 12 bases lay in between. The CDR3 totals 15 residues. CDR1 is SGHRS and CDR2 is YFSETQ in the germline V gene. The CDR3 coding sequence is TGCGCCAGCAGCTTTCAGTCAGGATCCACAGATACGCAGTATTTT. It specifies CASSFQSGSTDTQYF.

The chain recombines TRBV6-5 with TRBJ1-6, with 10 bases fitting TRBD1. This CDR3 is built from 15 residues. Germline CDR1 MNHEY, CDR2 SVGAGI. Trimming cost V 4 bases and J 6 bases; bases outside gene matches: 3. The CDR3 bases are TGTGCCAGCAGTTCTGGACAGGGGGGTAATTCACCCCTCCACTTT. It translates to CASSSGQGGNSPLHF.

V is TRBV25-1 and J is TRBJ2-7, with 8 bases aligning to TRBD1. Per germline, CDR1 MGHDK and CDR2 SYGVNS. The CDR3 consists of 16 residues. Trimming at V came to 3 bases and at J to 2 bases, leaving 9 bases not matched to a gene. CDR3 sequence reads: CASSDESRQGTYEQYF. The CDR3 nucleotides read TGTGCCAGCAGTGACGAGTCGCGACAGGGGACCTACGAGCAGTACTTC.

The J gene is TRBJ2-7, the V gene TRBV13; 7 positions agree with TRBD1. Germline CDR1 is PRHDT and CDR2 is FYEKMQ (reference sequence). Trimming took 2 bases from V and 4 from J; bases not matched to a gene: 5. This CDR3 region has 14 residues. CDR3 loop: CASSLSQGSYEQYF. CDR3 bases: TGTGCCAGCAGCTTATCACAGGGGAGTTACGAGCAGTACTTC.

The J gene is TRBJ1-2, the V gene TRBV11-2; D call uncertain. The CDR3 covers 11 residues. V was shortened by 3 bases and J by 6 bases, with 5 bases between the two germline ends. Germline V gene lookup returns CDR1 SGHAT and CDR2 FQNNGV. CDR3 in DNA: TGTGCCAGCAGCTTTTTAGATGGCTACACCTTC. This encodes CASSFLDGYTF.

The chain uses TRBV19 and TRBJ2-1; TRBD2 agrees at 11 bases. The CDR3 is made up of 16 amino acids. The germline V gene encodes CDR1 LNHDA and CDR2 SQIVND (reference sequence). The ends lost 6 bases at V and 3 bases at J; junction bases unmatched: 7. The CDR3 spells CASSTSGTSGYNEQFF. Written as DNA, the CDR3 is TGTGCCAGTAGCACCTCCGGGACTAGCGGCTACAATGAGCAGTTCTTC.

This clone was recorded once. The chain links TRBV27 to TRBJ2-2; D unresolved. V was clipped by 1 base and J by 1 base, with 4 bases between them. In germline, CDR1 is MNHEY, CDR2 SMNVEV (reference sequence). The CDR3 totals 14 residues. This CDR3 reads CASSLWENTGELFF. DNA for the CDR3: TGTGCCAGCAGTTTATGGGAGAACACCGGGGAGCTGTTTTTT.

This sequence joins TRBV7-9 and TRBJ1-1; no reliable D call. Trimming pared 1 base from V and 1 base from J, leaving 7 bases between. The CDR3 covers 14 residues. Looked up from germline, CDR1 is SEHNR and CDR2 is FQNEAQ (reference sequence). The CDR3 is CASSLDGSNTEAFF. The CDR3 nucleotides read TGTGCCAGCAGCTTAGACGGGTCGAACACTGAAGCTTTCTTT.

The CDR3 DNA sequence: TGTGCCAGCAGTCCACTAGCGGGAGTCAATGAGCAGTTCTTC. Translating it yields CASSPLAGVNEQFF. This sequence joins TRBV7-9 and TRBJ2-1; 11 nucleotides align to TRBD2. Germline V CDR1 and CDR2: SEHNR, FQNEAQ (reference sequence). The CDR3 totals 14 residues. Trimming at V came to 6 bases and at J to 6 bases, leaving 4 bases not matched to a gene.

V usage is TRBV30 and J usage is TRBJ1-6; 8 bases match TRBD1. The CDR3 loop spans 15 amino acids. V gave up 5 bases and J gave up 9 bases; unmatched junction bases: 12. Germline V gene data show CDR1 as GTSNPN and CDR2 as SVGIG (reference sequence). CDR3 in DNA: TGTGCCTGGTCTTCCGGGACAGGACGTTTTTCACCCCTCCACTTT. Translation: CAWSSGTGRFSPLHF. The whole variable domain, filled in from reference TRBV30 and TRBJ1-6, reads SQTIHQWPATLVQPVGSPLSLECTVEGTSNPNLYWYRQAAGRGLQLLFYSVGIGQISSEVPQNLSASRPQDRQFILSSKKLLLSDSGFYLCAWSSGTGRFSPLHFGNGTRLTVT.

This chain uses TRBV11-2 with TRBJ1-5; D remains unclear. Germline V gene data show CDR1 as SGHAT and CDR2 as FQNNGV. The CDR3 loop spans 15 amino acids. V shed 5 bases and J shed 5 bases, with 16 bases lying between them. The CDR3 bases are TGTGCCAGCAGCCCCGGGATCGGGCGGGATCAGCCCCAGCATTTT. Translating gives CASSPGIGRDQPQHF.

This clone was counted only a few times. The chain couples TRBV7-2 to TRBJ2-7, with D maybe TRBD2 (5 bases). The V end was cut by 5 bases, the J end by 4 bases, with 24 bases between. The CDR3 is 17 amino acids. Per germline, CDR1 SGHTA and CDR2 FQGNSA. CDR3 nucleotides: TGTGCCAGCAGCCGATCCCCCGGCAGACCTGGGGAGTACGAGCAGTACTTC. Its translation: CASSRSPGRPGEYEQYF.

The rearrangement joins TRBV19 to TRBJ2-2; TRBD1 aligns across 9 bases. V gave up 6 bases and J gave up 3 bases; unmatched junction bases: 2. CDR1 and CDR2 (germline): LNHDA, SQIVND (reference sequence). The CDR3 length is 14 residues. CDR3 DNA sequence: TGTGCCAGTAGGAGGGACAGGGACACCGGGGAGCTGTTTTTT. Protein sequence: CASRRDRDTGELFF.

V usage is TRBV10-3 and J usage is TRBJ2-5; the match to TRBD2 covers 7 bases. J was trimmed by 2 bases and V by 10 bases; bases with no gene match: 10. Germline V gene lookup returns CDR1 ENHRY and CDR2 SYGVKD. The CDR3 has 14 amino acids. CDR3 amino acids: CATRLGRGQETQYF. CDR3 bases: TGTGCCACCCGCTTGGGGAGGGGTCAAGAGACCCAGTACTTC.

This clone was picked up one time. The rearrangement links TRBV7-8 to TRBJ1-2; TRBD1 agrees at 7 bases. V was pared by 3 bases and J by 6 bases, with 7 bases of the junction left unmatched. The CDR3 consists of 14 residues. CDR1 is SGHVS and CDR2 is FQNEAQ in the germline V gene. The CDR3 loop reads CASSLGTASHGYTF. CDR3 in DNA: TGTGCCAGCAGCTTGGGGACAGCCTCGCATGGCTACACCTTC.

The rearrangement links TRBV9 to TRBJ1-2, with D uncertain. CDR3 length equals 13 residues. Germline V gene lookup returns CDR1 SGDLS and CDR2 YYNGEE. V lost 0 bases and J 1 base, leaving 4 bases between the germline ends. CDR3 sequence reads: CASSVEDNYGYTF. CDR3 coding DNA: TGTGCCAGCAGCGTAGAGGATAACTATGGCTACACCTTC.

This chain joins TRBV18 and TRBJ2-6, with D hard to call. Germline V gene lookup returns CDR1 KGHSH and CDR2 LQKENI. V lost 3 bases and J 0 bases, leaving 15 bases between the germline ends. There are 18 residues in the CDR3. The CDR3 coding sequence is TGTGCCAGCTCACCTACCGGGTCTTACACCTCTGGGGCCAACGTCCTGACTTTC. Its protein is CASSPTGSYTSGANVLTF.

The J gene is TRBJ2-4, the V gene TRBV7-9; TRBD2 matches at 8 bases. V dropped 5 bases and J dropped 5; count of bases not matched to a gene: 5. In germline, CDR1 is SEHNR, CDR2 FQNEAQ (reference sequence). The CDR3 extends over 14 amino acids. The CDR3 sequence is CASSPSGGENIQYF. The CDR3 nucleotides read TGTGCCAGCAGCCCCTCGGGAGGGGAAAACATTCAGTACTTC. The full variable domain, rest sourced from reference TRBV7-9 and TRBJ2-4, is DTGVSQNPRHKITKRGQNVTFRCDPISEHNRLYWYRQTLGQGPEFLTYFQNEAQLEKSRLLSDRFSAERPKGSFSTLEIQRTEQGDSAMYLCASSPSGGENIQYFGAGTRLSVL.

The chain employs TRBV28 and TRBJ1-3; D remains ambiguous. The CDR3 is made up of 15 amino acids. Trimming took 6 bases from V and 4 from J, leaving 16 bases between them. Germline CDR1 MDHEN, CDR2 SYDVKM. The CDR3 DNA follows: TGTGCCAGCAGCCTCCTTCCGGCTGGAGGAAACACCATATATTTT. The encoded protein is CASSLLPAGGNTIYF.

The rearrangement links TRBV6-5 to TRBJ2-5; D may be TRBD2 (6 bases). Germline loops: CDR1 MNHEY, CDR2 SVGAGI. V was pared by 4 bases and J by 5 bases, with 14 bases between. This CDR3 has 14 residues. Written as DNA, the CDR3 is TGTGCCAGCAGTTCCCCTGGACTAACGGAGACCCAGTACTTC. Its translation: CASSSPGLTETQYF.

The V gene is TRBV4-3, the J gene TRBJ1-3, with D possibly matching TRBD1 (5 bases). Germline V gives CDR1 LGHNA, CDR2 YSLEER. The CDR3 contains 17 residues. V was trimmed by 0 bases and J by 4 bases, leaving 16 bases between them. CDR3 loop: CASSQDIGTYGGNTIYF. The CDR3 region has the DNA TGCGCCAGCAGCCAAGATATAGGGACCTACGGAGGAAACACCATATATTTT.

The chain uses TRBV5-1 and TRBJ1-4, with D possibly TRBD1 on 6 matching bases. The germline V and J ends were trimmed by 3 bases and 6 bases, with 12 bases remaining between them. The germline V gene encodes CDR1 SGHRS and CDR2 YFSETQ. This CDR3 contains 14 residues. DNA for the CDR3: TGCGCCAGCAGCTCGGACAGCCTAGATGAAAAACTGTTTTTT. It encodes CASSSDSLDEKLFF.